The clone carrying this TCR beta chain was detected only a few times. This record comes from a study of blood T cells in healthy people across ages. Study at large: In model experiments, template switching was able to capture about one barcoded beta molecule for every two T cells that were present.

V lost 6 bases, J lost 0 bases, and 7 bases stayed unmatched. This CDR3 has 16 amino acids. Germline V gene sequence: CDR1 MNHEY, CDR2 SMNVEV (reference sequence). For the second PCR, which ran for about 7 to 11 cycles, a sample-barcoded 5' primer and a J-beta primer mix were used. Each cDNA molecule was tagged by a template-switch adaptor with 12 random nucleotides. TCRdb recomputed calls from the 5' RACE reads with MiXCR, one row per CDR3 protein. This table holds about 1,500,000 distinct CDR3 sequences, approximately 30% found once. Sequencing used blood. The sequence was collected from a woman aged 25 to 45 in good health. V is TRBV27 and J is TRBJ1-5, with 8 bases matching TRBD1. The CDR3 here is CASRPQGATSNQPQHF. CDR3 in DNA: TGTGCCAGCAGGCCGCAGGGGGCGACTAGCAATCAGCCCCAGCATTTT.